These T cell receptor beta chains were read from a single sample in a study of blood T cell repertoires in COVID-19. Data came from immunoSEQ multiplex PCR; TCRdb stores just in-frame clones and leaves some out. The profile shows roughly 200,000 clones, about 82% of them singletons. Sequencing input: PBMCs or T cells enriched from blood (not recorded which). The source of these receptors is a man aged 35 to 55 with acute COVID-19. Both conserved end residues are part of each CDR3. Fields, in order: V gene, clone size, D gene, J gene, CDR3 DNA, CDR3 protein. D genes are given only for firm matches. Expanded clones are given a class, and other clones once, few, many or no size at all.

v_call: TRBV7-7
clone_size: NA
d_call: TRBD2
j_call: TRBJ2-5
cdr3_nt: TGTGCCAGCAGCTTGGGGGGACTAGCGGGACAAGAGACCCAGTACTTC
cdr3_aa: CASSLGGLAGQETQYF

v_call: TRBV28
clone_size: NA
d_call: NA
j_call: TRBJ1-6
cdr3_nt: TGTGCCAGCAGCCTAGCGCGTTATAATTCACCCCTCCACTTT
cdr3_aa: CASSLARYNSPLHF

v_call: TRBV28
clone_size: NA
d_call: NA
j_call: TRBJ1-5
cdr3_nt: TGTGCCAGCAGTTTCAACGCAGGGCTTGGTCAGCCCCAGCATTTT
cdr3_aa: CASSFNAGLGQPQHF

v_call: TRBV29-1
clone_size: NA
d_call: NA
j_call: TRBJ2-4
cdr3_nt: TGCAGCGTTGAAGGTTCCTTTACGGGAACCAAAAACATTCAGTACTTC
cdr3_aa: CSVEGSFTGTKNIQYF

v_call: TRBV5-1
clone_size: few
d_call: NA
j_call: TRBJ1-6
cdr3_nt: TGCGCCAGCAGCTTGTCTTATATTAATTCACCCCTCCACTTT
cdr3_aa: CASSLSYINSPLHF

v_call: TRBV7-2
clone_size: NA
d_call: NA
j_call: TRBJ1-3
cdr3_nt: TGTGCCACCAGCCCGAGGGGACAAATGGGCACCATATATTTT
cdr3_aa: CATSPRGQMGTIYF

v_call: TRBV11-2
clone_size: NA
d_call: NA
j_call: TRBJ2-5
cdr3_nt: TGTGCCAGCAGCTTAGGCGGTTGGGTCCAAGAGACCCAGTACTTC
cdr3_aa: CASSLGGWVQETQYF

v_call: TRBV7-2
clone_size: few
d_call: TRBD2
j_call: TRBJ2-1
cdr3_nt: TGTGCCAGCAGCCGTTATAATAGCGGGAGAGTCAACAATGAGCAGTTCTTC
cdr3_aa: CASSRYNSGRVNNEQFF

v_call: TRBV9
clone_size: NA
d_call: NA
j_call: TRBJ2-3
cdr3_nt: TGTGCCAGCAGCGTTCCTTTGGGAGGCCCAGATACGCAGTATTTT
cdr3_aa: CASSVPLGGPDTQYF

v_call: TRBV30
clone_size: once
d_call: NA
j_call: TRBJ2-7
cdr3_nt: TGTGCCTGGAATGCGGACTCCTACGAGCAGTACTTC
cdr3_aa: CAWNADSYEQYF

v_call: TRBV4-2
clone_size: NA
d_call: NA
j_call: TRBJ1-3
cdr3_nt: TGTGCCAGCAGCCAACAGGCTACAGCCGGAAACACCATATATTTT
cdr3_aa: CASSQQATAGNTIYF

v_call: TRBV7-2
clone_size: NA
d_call: NA
j_call: TRBJ1-5
cdr3_nt: TGTGCCAGCAGCTTATGGACAGGCAATCAGCCCCAGCATTTT
cdr3_aa: CASSLWTGNQPQHF

v_call: TRBV7-2
clone_size: NA
d_call: TRBD1
j_call: TRBJ1-6
cdr3_nt: TGTGCCAGCAGCTTAGGAGGGGACAGGACTAATTCACCCCTCCACTTT
cdr3_aa: CASSLGGDRTNSPLHF

v_call: TRBV7-2
clone_size: once
d_call: NA
j_call: TRBJ1-5
cdr3_nt: TGTGCCAGCAGCCCTTCAACTAGGCAGCCCCAGCATTTT
cdr3_aa: CASSPSTRQPQHF

v_call: TRBV7-3
clone_size: NA
d_call: TRBD2
j_call: TRBJ2-2
cdr3_nt: TGTGCCAGCAGCTTAACCGGGAGGGCGGCCGGGGAGCTGTTTTTT
cdr3_aa: CASSLTGRAAGELFF

v_call: TRBV24-1
clone_size: NA
d_call: NA
j_call: TRBJ2-4
cdr3_nt: TGTGCCACCAGTGATCCAGTCAGAAACATTCAGTACTTC
cdr3_aa: CATSDPVRNIQYF

v_call: TRBV2
clone_size: NA
d_call: TRBD1
j_call: TRBJ1-5
cdr3_nt: TGTGCCAGTATGGACGGGACAGGGAACGATCAGCCCCAGCATTTT
cdr3_aa: CASMDGTGNDQPQHF

v_call: TRBV6-5
clone_size: few
d_call: NA
j_call: TRBJ2-5
cdr3_nt: TGTGCCAGCAGTCCGCCAGGGGTACAAGAGACCCAGTACTTC
cdr3_aa: CASSPPGVQETQYF

v_call: TRBV19
clone_size: NA
d_call: NA
j_call: TRBJ2-7
cdr3_nt: TGTGCCAGTAGTAAGGGGGGGCCGTCTCTATACGAGCAGTACTTC
cdr3_aa: CASSKGGPSLYEQYF

v_call: TRBV4-3
clone_size: NA
d_call: NA
j_call: TRBJ1-5
cdr3_nt: TGCGCCAGCAGCCAAGTTCTAAGGGGACAGCCCCAGCATTTT
cdr3_aa: CASSQVLRGQPQHF

v_call: TRBV29-1
clone_size: once
d_call: NA
j_call: TRBJ2-7
cdr3_nt: TGCAGCGTTGAAGTTTCTGCGGCGGGTATGATCAACGAGCAGTACTTC
cdr3_aa: CSVEVSAAGMINEQYF

v_call: TRBV19
clone_size: NA
d_call: NA
j_call: TRBJ2-7
cdr3_nt: TGTGCCAGTAGTATAAAACGGGACATAACCTACGAGCAGTACTTC
cdr3_aa: CASSIKRDITYEQYF

v_call: TRBV4-1
clone_size: NA
d_call: NA
j_call: TRBJ2-2
cdr3_nt: TGCGCCAGCAGCCTCCGTTGGGGCTTACCCTCGCCCGGGGAGCTGTTTTTT
cdr3_aa: CASSLRWGLPSPGELFF

v_call: TRBV9
clone_size: once
d_call: TRBD2
j_call: TRBJ2-3
cdr3_nt: TGTGCCAGCAGCGTAGAGGCTAGCGGCAACACAGATACGCAGTATTTT
cdr3_aa: CASSVEASGNTDTQYF

v_call: TRBV19
clone_size: NA
d_call: NA
j_call: TRBJ1-6
cdr3_nt: TGTGCCAGTAGTGTGTCCGGGTGGACAGATTCACCCCTCCACTTT
cdr3_aa: CASSVSGWTDSPLHF

v_call: TRBV7-2
clone_size: NA
d_call: TRBD1
j_call: TRBJ2-1
cdr3_nt: TGTGCCAGCAGCTTGATGCCCGGGACAGGGGGTTACAATGAGCAGTTCTTC
cdr3_aa: CASSLMPGTGGYNEQFF

v_call: TRBV19
clone_size: few
d_call: NA
j_call: TRBJ1-2
cdr3_nt: TGTGCCAGTAGTCTAACCAGGGTCGTTCCGGACACCTATGGCTACACCTTC
cdr3_aa: CASSLTRVVPDTYGYTF

v_call: TRBV30
clone_size: NA
d_call: NA
j_call: TRBJ1-4
cdr3_nt: TGTGCCTGGGGTGCAGGCGAAAAACTGTTTTTT
cdr3_aa: CAWGAGEKLFF

v_call: TRBV5-1
clone_size: NA
d_call: NA
j_call: TRBJ1-1
cdr3_nt: TGCGCCAGCAGCTTGGCCAGGGGTGACACTGAAGCTTTCTTT
cdr3_aa: CASSLARGDTEAFF

v_call: TRBV4-2
clone_size: NA
d_call: NA
j_call: TRBJ2-7
cdr3_nt: TGTGCCAGCAGCCAAGATTCCGTGTACGAGCAGTACTTC
cdr3_aa: CASSQDSVYEQYF

v_call: TRBV7-2
clone_size: NA
d_call: TRBD2
j_call: TRBJ2-1
cdr3_nt: TGTGCCAGCAGCCCGACGGCGGGAGTGGGGAATGAGCAGTTCTTC
cdr3_aa: CASSPTAGVGNEQFF

v_call: TRBV6-5
clone_size: NA
d_call: NA
j_call: TRBJ2-1
cdr3_nt: TGTGCCAGCAGTTACGGTGGTGCAGGAACCTACAATGAGCAGTTCTTC
cdr3_aa: CASSYGGAGTYNEQFF

v_call: TRBV29-1
clone_size: few
d_call: TRBD1
j_call: TRBJ2-7
cdr3_nt: TGCAGCGTTGCGGCAGGGGGCTACGAGCAGTACTTC
cdr3_aa: CSVAAGGYEQYF

v_call: TRBV7-2
clone_size: NA
d_call: NA
j_call: TRBJ1-4
cdr3_nt: TGTGCCAGCAGCTCGCAGACTGGGGAAAAACTGTTTTTT
cdr3_aa: CASSSQTGEKLFF

v_call: TRBV4-2
clone_size: NA
d_call: NA
j_call: TRBJ1-4
cdr3_nt: TGTGCCAGCAGCCAATCGGGAGGGTTGGATGAAAAACTGTTTTTT
cdr3_aa: CASSQSGGLDEKLFF

v_call: TRBV6-5
clone_size: NA
d_call: TRBD2
j_call: TRBJ2-3
cdr3_nt: TGTGCCAGCTGGGGGACTAGCGGAACAGATACGCAGTATTTT
cdr3_aa: CASWGTSGTDTQYF

v_call: TRBV30
clone_size: NA
d_call: NA
j_call: TRBJ1-3
cdr3_nt: TGTGCCTGGCGACTTGGAAACACCATATATTTT
cdr3_aa: CAWRLGNTIYF

v_call: TRBV12-3/TRBV12-4
clone_size: NA
d_call: NA
j_call: TRBJ1-3
cdr3_nt: TGTGCCAGCACCACGACAGCTCACATGAATTTT
cdr3_aa: CASTTTAHMNF

v_call: TRBV7-9
clone_size: NA
d_call: NA
j_call: TRBJ1-4
cdr3_nt: TGTGCCAGCAGCTTATACCCCAACTCTAATGAAAAACTGTTTTTT
cdr3_aa: CASSLYPNSNEKLFF

v_call: TRBV27
clone_size: once
d_call: NA
j_call: TRBJ2-5
cdr3_nt: TGTGCCAGCAGTTTACGTTGGGGGCTTAGAGAGACCCAGTACTTC
cdr3_aa: CASSLRWGLRETQYF

v_call: TRBV7-2
clone_size: NA
d_call: NA
j_call: TRBJ2-1
cdr3_nt: TGTGCCAGCAGCTTAGCGCGTAACCCCCCGGAGCAGTTCTTC
cdr3_aa: CASSLARNPPEQFF

v_call: TRBV29-1
clone_size: NA
d_call: TRBD1
j_call: TRBJ1-2
cdr3_nt: TGCAGCGGCCGACAGGGGGATGGCTACACCTTC
cdr3_aa: CSGRQGDGYTF

v_call: TRBV7-9
clone_size: NA
d_call: TRBD1
j_call: TRBJ2-1
cdr3_nt: TGTGCCAGCAGCGGCCGGGACAGGGGGTTCAAATCGACAAATGAGCAGTTCTTC
cdr3_aa: CASSGRDRGFKSTNEQFF

v_call: TRBV5-5
clone_size: NA
d_call: NA
j_call: TRBJ1-1
cdr3_nt: TGTGCCAGCAGCAAAACAGGAGAAGTCAGGACTGAAGCTTTCTTT
cdr3_aa: CASSKTGEVRTEAFF

v_call: TRBV2
clone_size: NA
d_call: NA
j_call: TRBJ2-7
cdr3_nt: TGTGCCAGCAGTGATCAAGGGGCTAAATACGAGCAGTACTTC
cdr3_aa: CASSDQGAKYEQYF

v_call: TRBV12-3/TRBV12-4
clone_size: NA
d_call: TRBD1
j_call: TRBJ2-7
cdr3_nt: TGTGCCAGCAGTCCGGACAGGGATAGGCAGTACTTC
cdr3_aa: CASSPDRDRQYF

v_call: TRBV11-2
clone_size: NA
d_call: NA
j_call: TRBJ1-2
cdr3_nt: TGTGCCAGCAGCCAGGGCGGGGGGGCGAACTATGGCTACACCTTC
cdr3_aa: CASSQGGGANYGYTF

v_call: TRBV6-5
clone_size: once
d_call: TRBD1
j_call: TRBJ2-5
cdr3_nt: TGTGCCAGCAAGAGCCCAGGGGGCCTGGTGACCCAGTACTTC
cdr3_aa: CASKSPGGLVTQYF

v_call: TRBV5-5
clone_size: NA
d_call: NA
j_call: TRBJ1-1
cdr3_nt: TGTGCCAGCAGCTTGGCGGCCAGGGCAATATGGGACACTGAAGCTTTCTTT
cdr3_aa: CASSLAARAIWDTEAFF

v_call: TRBV7-9
clone_size: NA
d_call: TRBD2
j_call: TRBJ2-3
cdr3_nt: TGTGCCAGCAGCCCCCTCCGGGAGGCTCTCTTAGATACGCAGTATTTT
cdr3_aa: CASSPLREALLDTQYF

v_call: TRBV5-5
clone_size: few
d_call: TRBD2
j_call: TRBJ2-3
cdr3_nt: TGTGCCAGCAGCAAGACTAGCGGGAGCACAGATACGCAGTATTTT
cdr3_aa: CASSKTSGSTDTQYF

v_call: TRBV30
clone_size: NA
d_call: NA
j_call: TRBJ1-3
cdr3_nt: TGTGCCTGGAGCGAGGGAAACACCATATATTTT
cdr3_aa: CAWSEGNTIYF

v_call: TRBV18
clone_size: few
d_call: NA
j_call: TRBJ2-7
cdr3_nt: TGTGCCAGCTCACCGACTTCGACGGGCGAGCAGTACTTC
cdr3_aa: CASSPTSTGEQYF

v_call: TRBV28
clone_size: NA
d_call: TRBD1
j_call: TRBJ2-4
cdr3_nt: TGTGCCAGCAGCCAACCGACAGGGGGCTTTGCCAAAAACATTCAGTACTTC
cdr3_aa: CASSQPTGGFAKNIQYF

v_call: TRBV5-1
clone_size: many
d_call: NA
j_call: TRBJ1-1
cdr3_nt: TGCGCCAGCCCGGGAGACACTGAAGCTTTCTTT
cdr3_aa: CASPGDTEAFF

v_call: TRBV19
clone_size: NA
d_call: NA
j_call: TRBJ1-5
cdr3_nt: TGTGCCAGTAGCCTCGAAGGGGTGGCAAATCAGCCCCAGCATTTT
cdr3_aa: CASSLEGVANQPQHF

v_call: TRBV3-1/TRBV3-2
clone_size: NA
d_call: NA
j_call: TRBJ2-7
cdr3_nt: TGTGCCAGCAGCCACCCGACTACTCTTTCCTACGAGCAGTACTTC
cdr3_aa: CASSHPTTLSYEQYF